This T cell receptor (beta chain) was captured in a study of T cells in Graves' hyperthyroidism and ophthalmopathy. PBMCs were collected from an approximately 9 ml volume of fresh peripheral blood. Amplification of TCR beta CDR3 regions was performed using RNA transcripts as template. HTBI primers drove first-round RT-PCR of the TCR CDR3. TCRdb redid the calling of the multiplex PCR reads with MiXCR, one entry per CDR3 protein. Among some 180,000 distinct CDR3 sequences listed, about 17% were seen once. CDR3 length: 16 amino acids. Germline V gene sequence: CDR1 KGHSH, CDR2 LQKENI. V lost 0 bases, J lost 1 base, and 9 bases lay in between.

The chain links TRBV18 to TRBJ2-2; perhaps D is TRBD1 or TRBD2 (6 bases each). The sequenced material came from blood. This sequence was found in a woman in her fifties or sixties with Graves' hyperthyroidism. The CDR3 here is CASSPPGGLNTGELFF. The CDR3, as DNA: TGTGCCAGCTCACCACCCGGGGGCCTGAACACCGGGGAGCTGTTTTTT.